Reported below is one TCR beta chain. The data stem from a study of blood T cell repertoires in COVID-19. TCRdb's copy holds only in-frame clones and misses some; the assay was immunoSEQ multiplex PCR. This sample has about 110,000 clones, with approximately 82% found just once. This CDR3 comprises 11 residues. V lost 0 bases and J lost 5, with 4 bases in between. Per germline, CDR1 GTSNPN and CDR2 SVGIG (reference sequence). The source of this sequence is a woman older than 75 with acute or convalescent COVID-19. V gene TRBV30 combines with J gene TRBJ2-5; no firm D call. Sequencing input: peripheral blood. The CDR3 DNA follows: TGTGCCTGGAGTGTGGCTGAGACCCAGTACTTC. Its translation is CAWSVAETQYF.